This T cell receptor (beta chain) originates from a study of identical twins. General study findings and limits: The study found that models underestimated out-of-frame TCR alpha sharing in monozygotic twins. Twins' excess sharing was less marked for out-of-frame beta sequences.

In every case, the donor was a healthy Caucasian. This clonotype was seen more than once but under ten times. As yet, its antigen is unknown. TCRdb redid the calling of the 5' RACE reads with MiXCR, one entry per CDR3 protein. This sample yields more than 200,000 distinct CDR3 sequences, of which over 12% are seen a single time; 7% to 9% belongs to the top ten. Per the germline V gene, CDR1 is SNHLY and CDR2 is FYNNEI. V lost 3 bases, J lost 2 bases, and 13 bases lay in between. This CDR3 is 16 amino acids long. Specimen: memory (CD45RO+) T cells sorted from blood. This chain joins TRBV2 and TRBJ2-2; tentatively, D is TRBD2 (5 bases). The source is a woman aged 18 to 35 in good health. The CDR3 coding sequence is TGTGCCAGCAGTGAGGGTGGAGGAAGCAACACCGGGGAGCTGTTTTTT. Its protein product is CASSEGGGSNTGELFF.